This T cell receptor (beta chain) was retrieved from a study of blood T cell repertoires in COVID-19. Sequenced by immunoSEQ multiplex PCR; TCRdb stores in-frame clones only, minus some. In the table there are 95,000 to 120,000 clones, over 75% of which are singletons. The sample taken for sequencing was peripheral blood. The sequence was collected from an older woman who had recovered from COVID-19.

CDR3 bases: TGTGCCAGCAGGGGAGCGGGGGCAAACACCGGGGAGCTGTTTTTT. It codes for CASRGAGANTGELFF. The chain has TRBV27 and TRBJ2-2; 8 bases align to TRBD2. The junction had 5 bases not matched to a gene; V was cut back by 6 bases and J by 2 bases. The CDR3 loop spans 15 amino acids. Germline CDR1 reads MNHEY; CDR2 reads SMNVEV (reference sequence).